These 11 T cell receptor beta chains share one sample of origin, sequenced in a study of memory CD4+ T cells and cytomegalovirus serostatus. TCRdb's table, derived via immunoSEQ multiplex PCR, lists solely in-frame clones and lacks some. The profile shows approximately 88,000 clones, 75% to 90% of them singletons. Single viable CD3+CD4+CD8-CD45RO+ cells were sorted as the memory CD4+ T cells. The sample taken for sequencing was memory CD4+ T cells from blood. The source of these receptors is an adult in good health and CMV-seropositive.

The V gene is TRBV4-1, the J gene TRBJ1-5, with a possible D match to TRBD1 (5 bases). CDR3 length: 16 residues. Germline V gene sequence: CDR1 MGHRA, CDR2 YSYEKL. Trimming shortened V by 1 base and J by 2 bases, and 12 bases separated the two germline ends. CDR3 DNA sequence: TGCGCCAGCAGCCAAGGGGACGGGCTCGGCAATCAGCCCCAGCATTTT. Translation gives CASSQGDGLGNQPQHF.

The chain has TRBV27 and TRBJ2-7; D may be TRBD2 (6 bases). The V end was cut by 6 bases, the J end by 7 bases, with 13 bases between. This CDR3 contains 12 residues. CDR1 is MNHEY, CDR2 SMNVEV, per germline (reference sequence). In DNA form, the CDR3 reads TGTGCCAGCAGGGGAGGCCAAGCGGAGCAGTACTTC. This encodes CASRGGQAEQYF.

The V gene is TRBV7-9, the J gene TRBJ2-2; 8 bases are a match to TRBD2. V was clipped by 5 bases and J by 6 bases; unmatched bases: 8. The CDR3 covers 15 residues. The germline gives CDR1 SEHNR, CDR2 FQNEAQ (reference sequence). CDR3 in amino acids: CASSPHSGTAGELFF. CDR3 nucleotide sequence: TGTGCCAGCAGCCCTCATAGCGGGACCGCCGGGGAGCTGTTTTTT. The variable domain in full, completed from reference TRBV7-9 and TRBJ2-2, reads DTGVSQNPRHKITKRGQNVTFRCDPISEHNRLYWYRQTLGQGPEFLTYFQNEAQLEKSRLLSDRFSAERPKGSFSTLEIQRTEQGDSAMYLCASSPHSGTAGELFFGEGSRLTVL.

This clone has more than one count but fewer than ten. The chain uses TRBV5-1 and TRBJ2-3; 7 bases are a match to TRBD2. This CDR3 comprises 15 residues. Germline V CDR1 and CDR2: SGHRS, YFSETQ. Germline trimming cut 0 bases from V and 10 bases from J; bases unmatched to any gene: 11. This CDR3 is CASSLAVGGQKSQYF. The CDR3 DNA reads TGCGCCAGCAGCTTGGCCGTGGGAGGGCAAAAATCGCAGTATTTT. Full variable domain (remainder filled in from reference TRBV5-1 and TRBJ2-3): KAGVTQTPRYLIKTRGQQVTLSCSPISGHRSVSWYQQTPGQGLQFLFEYFSETQRNKGNFPGRFSGRQFSNSRSEMNVSTLELGDSALYLCASSLAVGGQKSQYFGPGTRLTVL.

Here the CDR3 reads CASRPGDRGLLGSYEQYF. The CDR3 DNA is TGTGCCAGCAGGCCCGGGGACAGGGGGCTCTTGGGATCCTACGAGCAGTACTTC. The V and J genes are TRBV28 and TRBJ2-7, with TRBD1 matching over 12 bases. The CDR3 is made up of 18 amino acids. From germline, CDR1 is MDHEN and CDR2 SYDVKM. Losses at the gene ends were 6 bases for V and 1 base for J; bases not matched to a gene: 13.

This clone came up once. This chain joins TRBV6-1 and TRBJ1-2; TRBD1 aligns across 9 bases. CDR1 is MNHNS, CDR2 SASEGT, per germline. The length of the CDR3 is 14 residues. V trimming: 6 bases; J trimming: 3 bases; junction bases outside the gene matches: 5. CDR3 protein: CASRDRGTDYGYTF. The CDR3 DNA follows: TGTGCCAGCAGAGACAGGGGGACGGACTATGGCTACACCTTC.

In DNA form, the CDR3 reads TGTGCCAGCAGCTTCAGGGGGGGGGACACGAATGAGCAGTTCTTC. Its protein is CASSFRGGDTNEQFF. This chain connects TRBV5-6 to TRBJ2-1; D is tentatively TRBD1 or TRBD2 (7 bases each). Germline V lookup: CDR1 SGHDT, CDR2 YYEEEE. The CDR3 spans 15 residues. The V and J ends lost 2 bases and 7 bases respectively, with 16 bases between them.

The V call is TRBV7-8, the J call TRBJ2-3; possibly TRBD1 for D (5 bases). Trimming pared 1 base from V and 1 base from J, leaving 6 bases between. Germline V gives CDR1 SGHVS, CDR2 FQNEAQ. This CDR3 contains 14 residues. The CDR3 region is CASSLVQGTDTQYF. CDR3 DNA: TGTGCCAGCAGCTTAGTACAGGGCACAGATACGCAGTATTTT.

The chain combines TRBV15 with TRBJ2-2; a weak D match, TRBD1 (6 bases). Germline assignment: CDR1 LNHNV and CDR2 YYDKDF (reference sequence). The CDR3 length is 15 residues. The V end was cut by 0 bases, the J end by 5 bases, with 10 bases between. CDR3 amino acids: CATSRDTGRTGELFF. For the CDR3, the DNA is TGTGCCACCAGCAGAGATACAGGGCGGACCGGGGAGCTGTTTTTT.

The J gene is TRBJ2-3, the V gene TRBV7-3, with TRBD2 matching 12 bases. The CDR3 has 21 residues. The ends lost 7 bases at V and 1 base at J; junction bases unmatched: 21. CDR1 and CDR2 (germline): SGHTA, FQGTGA. CDR3 amino acids: CASTPGARLAGEVPGTDTQYF. In nucleotides, the CDR3 is TGTGCCAGCACCCCTGGGGCCCGACTAGCGGGAGAGGTACCGGGCACAGATACGCAGTATTTT.

The J gene is TRBJ2-3, the V gene TRBV29-1; D is perhaps TRBD2 (6 bases). Germline V lookup: CDR1 SQVTM, CDR2 ANQGSEA. CDR3 length: 16 residues. Trimming cost V 6 bases and J 1 base, with 20 bases left between them. This chain's CDR3 is CSVRGAEGRGTDTQYF. CDR3 DNA sequence: TGCAGCGTGCGCGGCGCGGAGGGCCGAGGCACAGATACGCAGTATTTT.